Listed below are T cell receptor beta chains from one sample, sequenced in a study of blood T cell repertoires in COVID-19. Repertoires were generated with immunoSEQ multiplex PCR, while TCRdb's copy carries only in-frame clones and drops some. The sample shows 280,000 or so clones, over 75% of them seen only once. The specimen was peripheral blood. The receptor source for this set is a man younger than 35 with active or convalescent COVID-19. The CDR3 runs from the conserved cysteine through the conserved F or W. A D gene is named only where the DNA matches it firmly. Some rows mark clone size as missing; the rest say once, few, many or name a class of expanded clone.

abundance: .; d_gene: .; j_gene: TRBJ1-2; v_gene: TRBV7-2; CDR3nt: TGTGCCAGCAGCTTAATCGGCGGAGACTATGGCTACACCTTC; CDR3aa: CASSLIGGDYGYTF
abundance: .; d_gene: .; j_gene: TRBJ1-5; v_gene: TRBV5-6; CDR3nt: TGTGCCAGCAGCTTGATGACACTTTTAGGGCCCCAGCATTTT; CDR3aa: CASSLMTLLGPQHF
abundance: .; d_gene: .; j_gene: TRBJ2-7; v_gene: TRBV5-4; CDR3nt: TGTGCCAGCAGCTTGGGTAGCGGCGTCTACGAGCAGTACTTC; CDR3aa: CASSLGSGVYEQYF
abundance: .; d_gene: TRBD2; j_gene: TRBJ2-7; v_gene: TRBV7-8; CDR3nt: TGTGCCAGCAGCTTAGTGGGGGGGGAAGGTTTATACGAGCAGTACTTC; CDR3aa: CASSLVGGEGLYEQYF
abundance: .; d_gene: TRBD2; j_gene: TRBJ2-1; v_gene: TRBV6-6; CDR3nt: TGTGCCAGCAGTCAACTAGCGGGGGGGCCCCCCGACAATGAGCAGTTCTTC; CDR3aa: CASSQLAGGPPDNEQFF
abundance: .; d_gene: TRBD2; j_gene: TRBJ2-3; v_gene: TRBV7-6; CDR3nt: TGTGCCAGCAGCTTAGTGATTAGCGGGGGGGCAACAGATACGCAGTATTTT; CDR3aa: CASSLVISGGATDTQYF
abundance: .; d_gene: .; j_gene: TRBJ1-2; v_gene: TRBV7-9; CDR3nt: TGTGCCAGCAGCGTACAGGTCTATGGCTACACCTTC; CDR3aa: CASSVQVYGYTF
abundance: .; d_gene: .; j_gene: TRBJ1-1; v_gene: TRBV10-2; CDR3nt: TGCGCCAGCAGTGAGTCCACGGGGGGGACTGAAGCTTTCTTT; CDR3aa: CASSESTGGTEAFF
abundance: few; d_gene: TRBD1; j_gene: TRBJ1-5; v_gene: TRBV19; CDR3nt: TGTGCCAGTAGTAGGGACAGGAATCAGCCCCAGCATTTT; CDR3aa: CASSRDRNQPQHF
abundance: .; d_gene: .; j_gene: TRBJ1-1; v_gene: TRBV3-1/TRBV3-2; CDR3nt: TGTGCCAGCAGCCGGGTCGGGGAGGGCACTGAAGCTTTCTTT; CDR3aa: CASSRVGEGTEAFF
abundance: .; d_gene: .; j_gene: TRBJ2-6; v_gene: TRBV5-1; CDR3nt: TGCGCCAGCCAAAGCGCGAACCAGTGGGTCCTGACTTTC; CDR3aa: CASQSANQWVLTF
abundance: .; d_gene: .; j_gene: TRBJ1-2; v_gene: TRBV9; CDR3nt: TGTGCCAGCAGCGCTTCGACAGTTCATGGCTACACCTTC; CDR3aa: CASSASTVHGYTF
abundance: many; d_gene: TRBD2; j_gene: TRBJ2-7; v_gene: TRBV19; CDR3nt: TGTGCCAGTAGTCCCCTAGCGGGGGTCTACGAGCAGTACTTC; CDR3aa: CASSPLAGVYEQYF
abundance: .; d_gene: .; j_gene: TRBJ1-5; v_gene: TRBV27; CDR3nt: TGTGCCAGCAGTGCGGGCGGGGCAAGGGCCCAGCATTTT; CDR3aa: CASSAGGARAQHF
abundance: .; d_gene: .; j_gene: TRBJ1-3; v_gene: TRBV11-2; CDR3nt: TGTGCCAGCAGCTTAGACCAGGCTGGAAACACCATATATTTT; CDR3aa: CASSLDQAGNTIYF
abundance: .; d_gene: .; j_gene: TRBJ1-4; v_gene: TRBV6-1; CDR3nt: TGTGCCAGCAGTGAAGCGGGGAGGGGGGGTGAAAAACTGTTTTTT; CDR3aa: CASSEAGRGGEKLFF
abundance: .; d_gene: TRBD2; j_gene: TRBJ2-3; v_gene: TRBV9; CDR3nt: TGTGCCAGCAGCGTAGCTACTAAGCTAGCGGGGGGTACAGATACGCAGTATTTT; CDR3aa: CASSVATKLAGGTDTQYF
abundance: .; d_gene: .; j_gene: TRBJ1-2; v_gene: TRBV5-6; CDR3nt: TGTGCCAGCAGCTTGGGGACAGCTCAAGCTAACTATGGCTACACCTTC; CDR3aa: CASSLGTAQANYGYTF
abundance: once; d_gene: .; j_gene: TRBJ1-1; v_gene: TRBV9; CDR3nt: TGTGCCAGCAGCGTACAGCCCGGGACTGAAGCTTTCTTT; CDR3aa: CASSVQPGTEAFF
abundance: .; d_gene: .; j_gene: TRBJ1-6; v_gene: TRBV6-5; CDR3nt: TGTGCCAGCAGGACAACTAATTCACCCCTCCACTTT; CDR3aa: CASRTTNSPLHF
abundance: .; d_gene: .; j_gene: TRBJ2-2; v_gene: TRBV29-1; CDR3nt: TGCAGCGTCGGAGCGGTGAACACCGGGGAGCTGTTTTTT; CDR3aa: CSVGAVNTGELFF
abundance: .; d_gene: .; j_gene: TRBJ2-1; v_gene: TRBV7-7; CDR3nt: TGTGCCAGCAGCTTAGGAACGGGGGAGTCATACAATGAGCAGTTCTTC; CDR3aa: CASSLGTGESYNEQFF
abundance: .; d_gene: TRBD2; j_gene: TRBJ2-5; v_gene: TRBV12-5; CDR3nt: TGTGCTAGTGGTTTGGTAGCGGGGGGATTAAAGACCCAGTACTTC; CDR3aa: CASGLVAGGLKTQYF
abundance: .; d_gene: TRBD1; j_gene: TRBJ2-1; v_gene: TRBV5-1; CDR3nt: TGCGCCAGCAGCAGGACAGGGGACAATGAGCAGTTCTTC; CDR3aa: CASSRTGDNEQFF
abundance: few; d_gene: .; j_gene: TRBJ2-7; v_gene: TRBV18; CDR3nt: TGTGCCAGCTCACCAGTCCCAGGAAAGACGGGATACGAGCAGTACTTC; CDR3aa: CASSPVPGKTGYEQYF
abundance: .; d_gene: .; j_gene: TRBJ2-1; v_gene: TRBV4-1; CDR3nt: TGCGCCAGCAGCCAAGACGGGGGATTCGGTGAGCAGTTCTTC; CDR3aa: CASSQDGGFGEQFF
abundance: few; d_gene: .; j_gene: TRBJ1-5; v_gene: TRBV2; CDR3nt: TGTGCCAGCAGTGAATCCGGGTATAGCAATCAGCCCCAGCATTTT; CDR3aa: CASSESGYSNQPQHF
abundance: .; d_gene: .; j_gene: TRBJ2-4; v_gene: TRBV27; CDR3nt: TGTGCCAGCAGTTTATTGCGCCAGGGTCAACACATTCAGTACTTC; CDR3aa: CASSLLRQGQHIQYF
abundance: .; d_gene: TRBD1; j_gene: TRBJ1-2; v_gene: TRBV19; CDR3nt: TGTGCCAGTAGCGCCCTTGACAGGGGTAATGGCTACACCTTC; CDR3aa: CASSALDRGNGYTF
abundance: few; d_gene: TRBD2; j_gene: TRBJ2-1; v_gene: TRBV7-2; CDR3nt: TGTGCCAGCAGCAAGGGACTAGCCGGGAATGAGCAGTTCTTC; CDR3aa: CASSKGLAGNEQFF
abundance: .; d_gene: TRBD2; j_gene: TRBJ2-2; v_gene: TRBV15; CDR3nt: TGTGCCACCAGCCCTAGCGGGGACACCGGGGAGCTGTTTTTT; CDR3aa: CATSPSGDTGELFF
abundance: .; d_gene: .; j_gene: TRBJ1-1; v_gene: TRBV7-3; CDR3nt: TGTGCCAGCAGCGGAGACAGGAACACTGAAGCTTTCTTT; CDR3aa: CASSGDRNTEAFF
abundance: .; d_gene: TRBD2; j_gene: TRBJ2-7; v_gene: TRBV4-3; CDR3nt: TGCGCCAGCAGCCAAGCGCTAGCGGGGGGTTACGAGCAGTACTTC; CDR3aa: CASSQALAGGYEQYF
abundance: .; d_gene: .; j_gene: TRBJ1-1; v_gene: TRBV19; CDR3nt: TGTGCCAGTAGTATCGAAACGGGAACTCGGGGGGCTGAAGCTTTCTTT; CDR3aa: CASSIETGTRGAEAFF
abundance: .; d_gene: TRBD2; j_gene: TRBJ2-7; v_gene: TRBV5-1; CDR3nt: TGCGCCAGCAGCTTTGGCAGCGGGGGATACGAGCAGTACTTC; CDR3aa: CASSFGSGGYEQYF
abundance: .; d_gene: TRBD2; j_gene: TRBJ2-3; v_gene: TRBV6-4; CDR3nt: TGTGCCAGCAGGATGACTAGCGGGGGGCCTACAGATACGCAGTATTTT; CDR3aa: CASRMTSGGPTDTQYF
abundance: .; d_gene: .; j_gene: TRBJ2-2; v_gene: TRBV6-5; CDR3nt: TGTGCCAGCAGTTACGGGGGACAAGCAAACACCGGGGAGCTGTTTTTT; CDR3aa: CASSYGGQANTGELFF
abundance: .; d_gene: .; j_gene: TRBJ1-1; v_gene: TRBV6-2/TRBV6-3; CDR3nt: TGTGCCAGCAGTTACGGCTGGGGAGTGAACACTGAAGCTTTCTTT; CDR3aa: CASSYGWGVNTEAFF
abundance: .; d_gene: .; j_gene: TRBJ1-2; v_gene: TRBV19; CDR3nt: TGTGCCATTGCAAGCCGGGACAAGACGTCGGGTGGCTACACCTTC; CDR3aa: CAIASRDKTSGGYTF
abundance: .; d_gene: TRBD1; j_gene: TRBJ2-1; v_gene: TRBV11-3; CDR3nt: TGTGCCAGCAGCTCGGGACCGGGACAGGGGCACAATGAGCAGTTCTTC; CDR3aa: CASSSGPGQGHNEQFF
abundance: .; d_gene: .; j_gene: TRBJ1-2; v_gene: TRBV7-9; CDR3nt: TGTGCCAGCAGACCACAGGTCACTCGTGATGGCTACACCTTC; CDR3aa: CASRPQVTRDGYTF